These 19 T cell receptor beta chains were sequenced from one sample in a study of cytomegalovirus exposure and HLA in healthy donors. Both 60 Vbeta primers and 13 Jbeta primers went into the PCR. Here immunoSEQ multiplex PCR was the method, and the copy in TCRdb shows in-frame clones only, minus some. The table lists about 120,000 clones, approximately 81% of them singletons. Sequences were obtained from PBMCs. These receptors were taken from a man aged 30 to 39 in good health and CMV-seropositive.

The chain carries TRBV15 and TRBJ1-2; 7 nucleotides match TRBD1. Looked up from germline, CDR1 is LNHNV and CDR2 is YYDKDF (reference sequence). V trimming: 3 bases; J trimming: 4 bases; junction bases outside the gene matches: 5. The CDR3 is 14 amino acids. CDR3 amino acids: CATSRLTGPYGYTF. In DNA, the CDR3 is TGTGCCACCAGCAGGCTGACAGGGCCCTATGGCTACACCTTC.

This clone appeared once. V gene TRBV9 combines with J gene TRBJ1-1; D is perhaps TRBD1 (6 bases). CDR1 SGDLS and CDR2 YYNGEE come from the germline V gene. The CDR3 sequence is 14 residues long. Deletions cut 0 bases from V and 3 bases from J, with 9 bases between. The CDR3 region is CASSVGNRDTEAFF. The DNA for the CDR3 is TGTGCCAGCAGCGTAGGGAACAGGGACACTGAAGCTTTCTTT. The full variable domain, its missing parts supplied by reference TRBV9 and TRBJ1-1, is DSGVTQTPKHLITATGQRVTLRCSPRSGDLSVYWYQQSLDQGLQFLIQYYNGEERAKGNILERFSAQQFPDLHSELNLSSLELGDSALYFCASSVGNRDTEAFFGQGTRLTVV.

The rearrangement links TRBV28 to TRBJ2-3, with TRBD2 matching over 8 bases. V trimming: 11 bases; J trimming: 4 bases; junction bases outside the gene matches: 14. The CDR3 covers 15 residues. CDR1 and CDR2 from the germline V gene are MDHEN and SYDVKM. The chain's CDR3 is CAESAGVTWADTQYF. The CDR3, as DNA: TGTGCCGAGTCAGCGGGAGTGACATGGGCAGATACGCAGTATTTT.

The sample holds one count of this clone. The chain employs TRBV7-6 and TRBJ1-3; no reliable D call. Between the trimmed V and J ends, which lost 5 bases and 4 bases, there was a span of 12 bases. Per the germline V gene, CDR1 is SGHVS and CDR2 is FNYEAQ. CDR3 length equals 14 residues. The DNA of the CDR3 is TGTGCCAGCAGCACAGTGGCCCGGGGAAACACCATATATTTT. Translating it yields CASSTVARGNTIYF.

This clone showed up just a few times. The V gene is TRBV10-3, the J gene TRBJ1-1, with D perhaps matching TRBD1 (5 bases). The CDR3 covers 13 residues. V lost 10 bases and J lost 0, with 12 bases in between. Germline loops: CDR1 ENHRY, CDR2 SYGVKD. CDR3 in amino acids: CASRDYMNTEAFF. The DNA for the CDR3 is TGTGCCAGTAGGGACTATATGAACACTGAAGCTTTCTTT.

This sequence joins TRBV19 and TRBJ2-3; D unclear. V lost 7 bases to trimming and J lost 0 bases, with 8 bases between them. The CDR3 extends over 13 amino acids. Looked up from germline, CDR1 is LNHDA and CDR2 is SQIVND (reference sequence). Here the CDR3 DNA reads TGTGCCAGTATAGGAGTTAGCACAGATACGCAGTATTTT. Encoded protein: CASIGVSTDTQYF.

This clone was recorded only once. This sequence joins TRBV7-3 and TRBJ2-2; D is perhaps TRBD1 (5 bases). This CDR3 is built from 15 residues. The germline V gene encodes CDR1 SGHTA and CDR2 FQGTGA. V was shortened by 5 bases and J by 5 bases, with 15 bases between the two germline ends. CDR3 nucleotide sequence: TGTGCCAGCAGCCCGCTAGGGGTAGGGACCGGGGAGCTGTTTTTT. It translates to CASSPLGVGTGELFF.

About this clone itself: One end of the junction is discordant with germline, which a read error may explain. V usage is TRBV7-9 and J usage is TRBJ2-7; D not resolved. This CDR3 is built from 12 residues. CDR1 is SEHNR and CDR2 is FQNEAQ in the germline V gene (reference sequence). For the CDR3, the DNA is TGTTCCAGCAGCCCAGGATCTGTCGAGCAGTACTTC. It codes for CSSSPGSVEQYF.

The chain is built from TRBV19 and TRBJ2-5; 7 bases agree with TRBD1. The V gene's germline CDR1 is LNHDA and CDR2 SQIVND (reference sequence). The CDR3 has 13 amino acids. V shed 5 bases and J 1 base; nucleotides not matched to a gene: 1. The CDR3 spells CASSGDSQETQYF. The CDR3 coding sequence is TGTGCCAGTAGTGGGGACAGCCAAGAGACCCAGTACTTC. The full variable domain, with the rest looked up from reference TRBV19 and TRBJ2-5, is DGGITQSPKYLFRKEGQNVTLSCEQNLNHDAMYWYRQDPGQGLRLIYYSQIVNDFQKGDIAEGYSVSREKKESFPLTVTSAQKNPTAFYLCASSGDSQETQYFGPGTRLLVL.

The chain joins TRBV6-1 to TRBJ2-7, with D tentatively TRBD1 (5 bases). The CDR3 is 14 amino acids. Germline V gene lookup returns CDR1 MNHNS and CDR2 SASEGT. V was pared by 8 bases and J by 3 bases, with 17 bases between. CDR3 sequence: CASLGVRVRYEQYF. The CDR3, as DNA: TGTGCCAGCCTAGGGGTCAGGGTCCGCTACGAGCAGTACTTC.

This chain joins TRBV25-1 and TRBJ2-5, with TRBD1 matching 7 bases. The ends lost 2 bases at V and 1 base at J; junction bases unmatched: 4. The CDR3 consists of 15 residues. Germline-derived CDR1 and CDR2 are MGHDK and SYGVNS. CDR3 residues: CASSEGYRGQETQYF. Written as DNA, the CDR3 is TGTGCCAGCAGTGAAGGTTACAGGGGCCAAGAGACCCAGTACTTC.

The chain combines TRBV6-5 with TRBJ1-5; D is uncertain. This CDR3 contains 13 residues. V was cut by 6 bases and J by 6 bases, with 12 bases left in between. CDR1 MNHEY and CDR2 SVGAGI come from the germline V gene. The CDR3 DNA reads TGTGCCAGCAGCGTAGATTTGTTTCAGCCCCAGCATTTT. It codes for CASSVDLFQPQHF.

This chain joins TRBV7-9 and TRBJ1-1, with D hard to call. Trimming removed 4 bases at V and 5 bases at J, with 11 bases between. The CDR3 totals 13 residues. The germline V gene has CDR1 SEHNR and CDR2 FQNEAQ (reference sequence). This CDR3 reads CASSSLTLTEAFF. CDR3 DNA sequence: TGTGCCAGCAGCTCCCTAACCCTGACTGAAGCTTTCTTT. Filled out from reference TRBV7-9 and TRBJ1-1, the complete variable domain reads DTGVSQNPRHKITKRGQNVTFRCDPISEHNRLYWYRQTLGQGPEFLTYFQNEAQLEKSRLLSDRFSAERPKGSFSTLEIQRTEQGDSAMYLCASSSLTLTEAFFGQGTRLTVV.

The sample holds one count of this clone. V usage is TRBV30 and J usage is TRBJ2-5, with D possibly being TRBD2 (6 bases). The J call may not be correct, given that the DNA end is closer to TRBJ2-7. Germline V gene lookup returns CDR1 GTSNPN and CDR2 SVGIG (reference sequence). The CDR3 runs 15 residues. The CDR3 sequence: CAWSVGGGASYEQYF. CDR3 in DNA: TGTGCCTGGAGTGTAGGAGGCGGGGCTTCCTACGAGCAGTACTTC.

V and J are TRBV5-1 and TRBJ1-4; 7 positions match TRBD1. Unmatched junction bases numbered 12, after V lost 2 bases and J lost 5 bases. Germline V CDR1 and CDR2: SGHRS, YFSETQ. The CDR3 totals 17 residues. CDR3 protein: CASSLGGGGAPNEKLFF. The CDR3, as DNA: TGCGCCAGCAGCTTAGGAGGAGGGGGCGCTCCGAATGAAAAACTGTTTTTT.

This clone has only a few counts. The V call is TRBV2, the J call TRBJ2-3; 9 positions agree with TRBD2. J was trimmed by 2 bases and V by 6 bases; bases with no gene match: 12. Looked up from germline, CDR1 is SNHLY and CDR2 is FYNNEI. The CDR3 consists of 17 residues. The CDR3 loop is CASSPRGLAGNTDTQYF. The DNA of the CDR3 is TGTGCCAGCAGCCCTAGGGGGCTAGCGGGGAACACAGATACGCAGTATTTT.

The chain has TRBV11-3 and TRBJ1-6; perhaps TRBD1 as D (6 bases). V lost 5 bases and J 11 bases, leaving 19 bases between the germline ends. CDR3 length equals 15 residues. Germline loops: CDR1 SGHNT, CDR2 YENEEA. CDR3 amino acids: CASSKGVASHPPLHF. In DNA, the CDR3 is TGTGCCAGCAGCAAGGGGGTGGCGAGTCATCCACCCCTCCACTTT.

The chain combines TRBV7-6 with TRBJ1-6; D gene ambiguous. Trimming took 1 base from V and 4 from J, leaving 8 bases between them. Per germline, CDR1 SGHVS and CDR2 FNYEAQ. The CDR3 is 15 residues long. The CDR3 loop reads CASSLGGRYNSPLHF. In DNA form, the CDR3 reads TGTGCCAGCAGCTTAGGAGGAAGATATAATTCACCCCTCCACTTT.

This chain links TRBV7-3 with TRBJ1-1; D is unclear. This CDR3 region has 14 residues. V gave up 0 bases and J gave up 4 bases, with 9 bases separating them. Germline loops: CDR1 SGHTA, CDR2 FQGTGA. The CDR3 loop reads CASSLTLGGTEAFF. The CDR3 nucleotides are TGTGCCAGCAGCTTAACGTTAGGCGGCACTGAAGCTTTCTTT.